This entry concerns a single T cell receptor beta chain. CDR3 length: 14 amino acids. V trimming: 4 bases; J trimming: 2 bases; junction bases outside the gene matches: 3. Per the germline V gene, CDR1 is SGHNT and CDR2 is YYREEE (reference sequence). This record comes from a study of shared clonotypes between healthy human individuals. At the level of the study: The composition of the donors was two women and a few men aged 18 to 49. Researchers assigned three CD4 naive, three CD4 memory, two CD8 naive and one CD8 memory plate to each donor.

The data were produced by immunoSEQ multiplex PCR, yet TCRdb's version contains in-frame clones alone and is incomplete. Of a few million clones in the sample, approximately 90% were seen once. The origin of this receptor is a man aged 18 to 29 in good health. The chain has TRBV5-4 and TRBJ2-3; 8 bases are shared with TRBD2. Sequenced material: naive CD4+ T cells sorted from blood. The subset here: CD45RA+ positively selected. The CDR3 is CASSTSGVTDTQYF. The CDR3 coding sequence is TGTGCCAGCAGCACTAGCGGAGTCACAGATACGCAGTATTTT.